The 18 T cell receptor beta chains given below trace back to one sample, sequenced in a study of blood T cell repertoires in COVID-19. Generated by immunoSEQ multiplex PCR, the TCRdb table keeps only in-frame clones and is missing some. The data contain roughly 100,000 clones, about 70% of them singletons. The specimen was peripheral blood. The receptors here all came from a human donor with acute or convalescent COVID-19. The donor label of this sample is uncertain.

The CDR3 DNA is TGTGCCAGCAGGTCATTTACAGGGGGATCCTACAATGAGCAGTTCTTC. Translated, it gives CASRSFTGGSYNEQFF. The V gene is TRBV28, the J gene TRBJ2-1; TRBD1 matches at 8 bases. CDR1 and CDR2 from the germline V gene are MDHEN and SYDVKM. Trimming cost V 6 bases and J 1 base; bases outside gene matches: 8. This CDR3 has 16 amino acids.

Note on this clone: Other DNA sequences in this specimen translate into the identical CDR3. The chain has TRBV2 and TRBJ2-7; possible D gene TRBD1, 6 bases. The CDR3 contains 14 residues. Deletions cut 2 bases from V and 0 bases from J, with 8 bases between. The V gene's germline CDR1 is SNHLY and CDR2 FYNNEI. The CDR3 DNA is TGTGCCAGCAGTGAACAGGGGTTCTCCTACGAGCAGTACTTC. It yields the protein CASSEQGFSYEQYF.

The rearrangement links TRBV6-1 to TRBJ2-7, with D uncertain. Trimming removed 3 bases from V and 2 bases from J, with 8 bases in between. CDR1 is MNHNS, CDR2 SASEGT, per germline. The CDR3 contains 13 residues. CDR3 sequence reads: CASSDGDAYEQYF. Written as DNA, the CDR3 is TGTGCCAGCAGTGATGGAGACGCCTACGAGCAGTACTTC.

The V gene is TRBV28, the J gene TRBJ2-1; 10 bases are a match to TRBD1. The CDR3 is 15 residues long. V shed 6 bases and J 6 bases; nucleotides not matched to a gene: 8. CDR1 is MDHEN, CDR2 SYDVKM, per germline. The CDR3 loop reads CASRRRGDRGNEQFF. CDR3 nucleotide sequence: TGTGCCAGCAGACGTCGAGGGGACAGGGGCAATGAGCAGTTCTTC.

This sequence joins TRBV2 and TRBJ1-2; 7 bases are a match to TRBD1. This CDR3 is built from 14 residues. The germline V gene has CDR1 SNHLY and CDR2 FYNNEI. V gave up 8 bases and J gave up 8 bases; unmatched junction bases: 14. CDR3 residues: CASLKGADKGGYTF. CDR3 coding DNA: TGTGCCAGCCTTAAGGGGGCTGATAAGGGGGGCTACACCTTC.

The chain recombines TRBV5-1 with TRBJ1-6; perhaps TRBD1 as D (5 bases). This CDR3 contains 16 residues. Trimming stripped 0 bases from V and 7 bases from J, with 14 bases between. The V gene's germline CDR1 is SGHRS and CDR2 YFSETQ. The CDR3: CASSLDRVEGNSPLHF. The DNA for the CDR3 is TGCGCCAGCAGCTTGGACCGTGTGGAGGGGAATTCACCCCTCCACTTT.

V gene TRBV5-5 combines with J gene TRBJ1-4; D uncertain. The germline V and J ends were trimmed by 0 bases and 4 bases, with 13 bases remaining between them. Germline lookup yields CDR1 SGHKS and CDR2 YYEKEE (reference sequence). This CDR3 contains 16 residues. The DNA for the CDR3 is TGTGCCAGCAGCTTGGGGGCCAGAGCTTATAATGAAAAACTGTTTTTT. Translating gives CASSLGARAYNEKLFF.

The V gene is TRBV2, the J gene TRBJ2-1; TRBD2 matches at 11 bases. The V segment lost 5 bases and the J segment 3 bases; nucleotides outside the gene matches: 3. CDR1 SNHLY and CDR2 FYNNEI come from the germline V gene. The CDR3 has 15 residues. Here the CDR3 reads CASSLSGGGYNEQFF. In nucleotides, the CDR3 is TGTGCCAGCAGTCTTAGCGGGGGGGGCTACAATGAGCAGTTCTTC.

The rearrangement uses TRBV7-6 and TRBJ2-5; no firm D call. Per germline, CDR1 SGHVS and CDR2 FNYEAQ. V lost 5 bases and J lost 4, with 17 bases in between. This CDR3 region has 15 residues. The CDR3 loop reads CASSAAGSLGETQYF. CDR3 nucleotides: TGTGCCAGCAGCGCCGCAGGCTCTCTCGGAGAGACCCAGTACTTC.

The gene calls are TRBV28 and TRBJ1-6, with D maybe TRBD1 (5 bases). V was clipped by 5 bases and J by 5 bases, with 10 bases between them. This CDR3 region has 14 residues. The germline V gene encodes CDR1 MDHEN and CDR2 SYDVKM. The CDR3 spells CASSVRTNNSPLHF. Written as DNA, the CDR3 is TGTGCCAGCAGTGTCCGGACAAATAATTCACCCCTCCACTTT.

Regarding this clone: Distinct nucleotide sequences in the sample also encode this CDR3. CDR3: CASSPGTGGSPLHF. CDR3 DNA: TGTGCCAGCTCACCCGGGACAGGGGGCTCACCCCTCCACTTT. The chain is built from TRBV18 and TRBJ1-6; TRBD1 matches at 12 bases. This CDR3 has 14 amino acids. The junction had 1 base not matched to a gene; V was cut back by 3 bases and J by 10 bases. CDR1 and CDR2 (germline): KGHSH, LQKENI.

This chain connects TRBV9 to TRBJ1-1; the D is unclear. This CDR3 is 14 amino acids long. Germline CDR1 reads SGDLS; CDR2 reads YYNGEE. V was pared by 0 bases and J by 5 bases, with 11 bases between. The CDR3 loop is CASSVVPGRTEAFF. CDR3 DNA: TGTGCCAGCAGCGTAGTGCCAGGCCGGACTGAAGCTTTCTTT. Combining the CDR3 with reference TRBV9 and TRBJ1-1 gives the whole variable domain DSGVTQTPKHLITATGQRVTLRCSPRSGDLSVYWYQQSLDQGLQFLIQYYNGEERAKGNILERFSAQQFPDLHSELNLSSLELGDSALYFCASSVVPGRTEAFFGQGTRLTVV.

The chain combines TRBV6-1 with TRBJ1-5, with no clear D. The CDR3 contains 16 residues. Trimming removed 3 bases from V and 2 bases from J, with 14 bases in between. Germline V gene lookup returns CDR1 MNHNS and CDR2 SASEGT. CDR3 residues: CASSDHAAGGNQPQHF. The CDR3 DNA reads TGTGCCAGCAGTGACCATGCAGCGGGTGGCAATCAGCCCCAGCATTTT.

J is TRBJ1-6 and V is TRBV19; D not certain. The V end was cut by 3 bases, the J end by 3 bases, with 6 bases between. CDR1 is LNHDA, CDR2 SQIVND, per germline (reference sequence). This CDR3 is 14 amino acids long. DNA for the CDR3: TGTGCCAGTAGTATGGGCAGCTATAATTCACCCCTCCACTTT. Its protein is CASSMGSYNSPLHF.

This rearrangement joins TRBV20-1 to TRBJ1-1; D is possibly TRBD1 (6 bases). CDR1 is DFQATT and CDR2 is SNEGSKA in the germline V gene (reference sequence). The V and J ends lost 3 bases and 0 bases respectively, with 14 bases between them. The CDR3 totals 15 residues. CDR3 sequence (DNA): TGCAGTGCTAGTGATACAGGGAGTCTGAACACTGAAGCTTTCTTT. The encoded protein is CSASDTGSLNTEAFF.

The rearrangement joins TRBV7-9 to TRBJ2-1, with D uncertain. Germline CDR1 reads SEHNR; CDR2 reads FQNEAQ (reference sequence). The CDR3 totals 14 residues. Trimming cost V 3 bases and J 7 bases, with 13 bases left between them. The CDR3, as DNA: TGTGCCAGCAGCTTCGACCCGAGGAGAAATGAGCAGTTCTTC. Protein sequence: CASSFDPRRNEQFF.

This clone was observed a single time. The gene calls are TRBV5-1 and TRBJ2-7, with 9 positions matching TRBD1. CDR3 length: 13 residues. The germline V gene encodes CDR1 SGHRS and CDR2 YFSETQ. The V gene end was trimmed by 1 base and the J gene end by 6 bases; junction bases not matched to a gene: 2. Here the CDR3 reads CASSLSTGGEQYV. The CDR3 DNA sequence: TGCGCCAGCAGCTTGTCGACAGGGGGCGAGCAGTACGTC.

This chain links TRBV29-1 with TRBJ2-2; D is ambiguous. V shed 0 bases and J shed 0 bases, with 8 bases lying between them. From germline, CDR1 is SQVTM and CDR2 ANQGSEA. This CDR3 spans 15 amino acids. This chain's CDR3 is CSVEDGTANTGELFF. The CDR3, as DNA: TGCAGCGTTGAAGATGGTACAGCGAACACCGGGGAGCTGTTTTTT.